These 15 T cell receptor beta chains were all obtained from the same sample, sequenced in a study of early T cells in non-severe SARS-CoV-2 infection. MiXCR was run by TCRdb on the 5' RACE reads, yielding one entry per CDR3 protein. This sample has approximately 21,000 distinct CDR3 sequences; about 5.3% occur once, and the top ten carry approximately 11%. Sample: whole blood. The receptors shown here come from an adult who was a healthcare worker with PCR-confirmed SARS-CoV-2 infection or an uninfected control (not recorded which).

This rearrangement joins TRBV11-2 to TRBJ2-1; possibly TRBD1 or TRBD2 for D (6 bases each). CDR1 and CDR2 from the germline V gene are SGHAT and FQNNGV. V lost 1 base, J lost 8 bases, and 15 bases lay in between. The CDR3 covers 15 residues. CDR3 sequence (DNA): TGTGCCAGCAGCTTAGGGTTGGATAGGGGGGATGAGCAGTTCTTC. This translates into CASSLGLDRGDEQFF.

This clonotype showed up many times. The J gene is TRBJ2-5, the V gene TRBV14; D might be TRBD2 (6 bases). The germline V and J ends were trimmed by 4 bases and 4 bases, with 16 bases remaining between them. The CDR3 spans 15 residues. Germline V CDR1 and CDR2: SGHDN, FVKESK. For the CDR3, the DNA is TGTGCCAGCAGCCCTAGCGTCACAGCGGGAGAGACCCAGTACTTC. This translates into CASSPSVTAGETQYF.

This clonotype was recorded at least ten times. The V call is TRBV29-1, the J call TRBJ2-1, with a tentative D call TRBD2 (6 bases). The CDR3 is made up of 13 amino acids. With 7 bases removed from V and 10 bases from J, the gap between germline ends came to 20 bases. Germline CDR1 is SQVTM and CDR2 is ANQGSEA. The CDR3 region has the DNA TGCAGCGGGAGCTGGGGACTCGGGGAAGAGCAGTTCTTC. Translation: CSGSWGLGEEQFF.

This clonotype has more than one count but fewer than ten. The gene calls are TRBV3-1 and TRBJ2-7; TRBD2 matches 11 bases. CDR1 is LGHDT and CDR2 is YNNKEL in the germline V gene (reference sequence). Trimming removed 4 bases from V and 0 bases from J; junction bases left unmatched: 2. The CDR3 runs 15 residues. The CDR3 loop is CASSRGTSGSYEQYF. CDR3 bases: TGTGCCAGCAGCCGCGGGACTAGCGGCTCCTACGAGCAGTACTTC.

This clonotype was counted ten times or more. The V and J genes are TRBV29-1 and TRBJ2-5, with 8 positions matching TRBD2. The J segment lost 5 bases and the V segment lost 7 bases, leaving 9 bases of the junction unmatched. The germline CDR1 and CDR2 sequences are SQVTM and ANQGSEA. This CDR3 comprises 13 residues. Here the CDR3 reads CSAWAREGETQYF. Here the CDR3 DNA reads TGCAGCGCCTGGGCTCGGGAGGGGGAGACCCAGTACTTC.

This clonotype came up many times. The chain joins TRBV20-1 to TRBJ2-7; 8 nucleotides match TRBD2. V trimming: 6 bases; J trimming: 6 bases; junction bases outside the gene matches: 13. This CDR3 has 14 amino acids. Germline V lookup: CDR1 DFQATT, CDR2 SNEGSKA (reference sequence). The CDR3 spells CSAELLGLAGEQYF. In nucleotides, the CDR3 is TGCAGTGCAGAACTCCTTGGACTAGCAGGCGAGCAGTACTTC.

This clonotype was detected only a few times. The rearrangement joins TRBV28 to TRBJ2-7; D gene unclear. This CDR3 has 12 residues. Germline CDR1 is MDHEN and CDR2 is SYDVKM. Trimming shortened V by 3 bases and J by 4 bases, and 7 bases separated the two germline ends. CDR3 DNA sequence: TGTGCCAGCAGTTTCAGCCGTTACGAGCAGTACTTC. Its protein is CASSFSRYEQYF.

V gene TRBV15 combines with J gene TRBJ1-1, with 7 bases that match TRBD1. The V gene's germline CDR1 is LNHNV and CDR2 YYDKDF (reference sequence). The CDR3 extends over 17 amino acids. The V gene end was trimmed by 1 base and the J gene end by 1 base; junction bases not matched to a gene: 9. In DNA form, the CDR3 reads TGTGCCACCAGCAGAGTTACGGGACAGTCTGGGAACACTGAAGCTTTCTTT. Protein: CATSRVTGQSGNTEAFF. The variable domain in full, completed from reference TRBV15 and TRBJ1-1, reads DAMVIQNPRYQVTQFGKPVTLSCSQTLNHNVMYWYQQKSSQAPKLLFHYYDKDFNNEADTPDNFQSRRPNTSFCFLDIRSPGLGDTAMYLCATSRVTGQSGNTEAFFGQGTRLTVV.

The J gene is TRBJ2-7, the V gene TRBV10-3; D is possibly TRBD1 or TRBD2 (6 bases each). The length of the CDR3 is 15 residues. The V gene's germline CDR1 is ENHRY and CDR2 SYGVKD. V lost 6 bases, J lost 0 bases, and 15 bases lay in between. The CDR3 is CAISAGHPSSYEQYV. CDR3 DNA: TGTGCCATCAGCGCGGGACACCCGAGCTCCTACGAGCAGTACGTC.

This clonotype showed up many times. The chain combines TRBV7-2 with TRBJ2-5; D is perhaps TRBD1 (5 bases). Germline CDR1 SGHTA, CDR2 FQGNSA. Trimming took off 1 base at V and 5 bases at J, with 14 bases between the two ends. The CDR3 totals 15 residues. The CDR3 loop is CASSLGTPPWETQYF. CDR3 DNA: TGTGCCAGCAGCTTAGGGACACCTCCATGGGAGACCCAGTACTTC.

The chain has TRBV4-1 and TRBJ2-1; D is possibly TRBD1 or TRBD2 (5 bases each). Germline CDR1 MGHRA, CDR2 YSYEKL. The CDR3 contains 15 residues. The V and J ends lost 4 bases and 6 bases respectively, with 16 bases between them. CDR3: CASSLQIGTANEQFF. The CDR3 DNA reads as TGCGCCAGCAGCCTTCAAATTGGGACCGCCAATGAGCAGTTCTTC.

The chain employs TRBV12-3 or TRBV12-4 and TRBJ1-4, with unresolved D. This CDR3 has 14 residues. Trimming shortened V by 2 bases and J by 7 bases, and 11 bases separated the two germline ends. The CDR3 region is CASSLFGPGEKLFF. The DNA for the CDR3 is TGTGCCAGCAGTTTATTTGGGCCAGGTGAAAAACTGTTTTTT.

This clonotype was detected only a few times. The V call is TRBV5-1, the J call TRBJ2-3; D is unresolved. The CDR3 contains 11 residues. The germline gives CDR1 SGHRS, CDR2 YFSETQ. Trimming pared 4 bases from V and 3 bases from J, leaving 3 bases between. The CDR3 nucleotides read TGCGCCAGCAGCCAAACAGATACGCAGTATTTT. This translates into CASSQTDTQYF. The whole variable domain, remainder taken from reference TRBV5-1 and TRBJ2-3, is KAGVTQTPRYLIKTRGQQVTLSCSPISGHRSVSWYQQTPGQGLQFLFEYFSETQRNKGNFPGRFSGRQFSNSRSEMNVSTLELGDSALYLCASSQTDTQYFGPGTRLTVL.

This clonotype was counted at least ten times. The chain joins TRBV18 to TRBJ2-1; 8 nucleotides line up with TRBD2. Germline-derived CDR1 and CDR2 are KGHSH and LQKENI. The CDR3 extends over 16 amino acids. V shed 3 bases and J 4 bases; nucleotides not matched to a gene: 8. DNA for the CDR3: TGTGCCAGCTCACCGAATTTCGGGGGGGCTTACAATGAGCAGTTCTTC. Its translation is CASSPNFGGAYNEQFF.

This clonotype was found many times. J is TRBJ2-2 and V is TRBV4-1; D call uncertain. This CDR3 comprises 12 residues. Germline CDR1 reads MGHRA; CDR2 reads YSYEKL. Trimming cost V 5 bases and J 8 bases, with 9 bases left between them. In DNA, the CDR3 is TGCGCCAGCAGCTCCGCGTGGGGGGAGCTGTTTTTT. Protein: CASSSAWGELFF.